The 2 T cell receptor beta chains presented below share a single source sample, sequenced in a study of cytomegalovirus exposure and HLA in healthy donors. PCR involved 60 Vbeta and 13 Jbeta primers. The method was immunoSEQ multiplex PCR; TCRdb's version includes in-frame clones alone and lacks a portion of them. The repertoire has about 140,000 clones, 79% of them found once; the top ten carry approximately 0.97%. The specimen sequenced was PBMCs. The receptors shown here come from a man aged 18 to 35 in good health and CMV-seronegative.

In nucleotides, the CDR3 is TGTGCCAGCAGCTTGGGGACAGGGGGGGAGGAGACCCAGTACTTC. Translated: CASSLGTGGEETQYF. The V and J genes are TRBV5-8 and TRBJ2-5; 10 bases match TRBD1. In germline, CDR1 is SGHTS, CDR2 YDEGEE. V lost 0 bases to trimming and J lost 5 bases; unmatched junction nucleotides: 4. CDR3 length equals 15 residues.

This clone occurred a few times. This chain links TRBV4-2 with TRBJ2-6; no clear D gene. Germline CDR1 reads LGHNA; CDR2 reads YNFKEQ. The CDR3 sequence is 14 residues long. V shed 5 bases and J shed 1 base, with 6 bases lying between them. CDR3 sequence reads: CASSMESGANVLTF. DNA for the CDR3: TGTGCCAGCAGCATGGAGTCTGGGGCCAACGTCCTGACTTTC.